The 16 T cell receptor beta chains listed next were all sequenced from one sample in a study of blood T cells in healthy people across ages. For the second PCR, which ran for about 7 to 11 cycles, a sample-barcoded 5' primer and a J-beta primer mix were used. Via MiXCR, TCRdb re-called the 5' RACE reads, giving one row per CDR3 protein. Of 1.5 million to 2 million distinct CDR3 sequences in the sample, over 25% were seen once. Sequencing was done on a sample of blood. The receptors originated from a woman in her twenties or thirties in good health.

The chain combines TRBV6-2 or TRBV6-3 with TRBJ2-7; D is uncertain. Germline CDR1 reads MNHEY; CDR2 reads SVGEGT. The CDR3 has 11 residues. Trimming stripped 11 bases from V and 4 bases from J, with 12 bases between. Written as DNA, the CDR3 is TGTGCCGCCGGAAGAGAGTACGAGCAGTACTTC. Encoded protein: CAAGREYEQYF.

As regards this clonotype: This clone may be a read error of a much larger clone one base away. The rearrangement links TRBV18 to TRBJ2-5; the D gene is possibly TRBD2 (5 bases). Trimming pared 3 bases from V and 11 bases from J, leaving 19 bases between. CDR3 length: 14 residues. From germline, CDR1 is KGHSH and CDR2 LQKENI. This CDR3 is CASSPAAGYNEQYF. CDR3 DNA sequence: TGTGCCAGCTCACCTGCGGCGGGTTACAATGAGCAGTACTTC.

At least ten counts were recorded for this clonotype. The CDR3, as DNA: TGTGCCAGCAGCCGCCGGGGGCCTCGCTACAATGAGCAGTTCTTC. It encodes CASSRRGPRYNEQFF. This chain uses TRBV3-1 with TRBJ2-1; the D gene could be TRBD1 or TRBD2 (6 bases each). Trimming took 4 bases from V and 3 from J, leaving 13 bases between them. The CDR3 length is 15 residues. Germline CDR1 LGHDT, CDR2 YNNKEL (reference sequence).

Written as DNA, the CDR3 is TGTGCCAGCAGCAAAGCTATTAGGGTAGCGTACAATGAGCAGTTCTTC. Translation gives CASSKAIRVAYNEQFF. The gene calls are TRBV21-1 and TRBJ2-1; the D call of TRBD2 is as the table states it, not checked on the DNA. TRBV21-1 has pseudogene status. This CDR3 is built from 16 residues.

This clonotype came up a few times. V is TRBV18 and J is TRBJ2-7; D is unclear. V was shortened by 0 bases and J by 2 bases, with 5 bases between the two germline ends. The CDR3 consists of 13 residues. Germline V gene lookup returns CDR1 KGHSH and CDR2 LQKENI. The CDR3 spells CASSPPFTYEQYF. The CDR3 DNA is TGTGCCAGCTCACCACCATTCACCTACGAGCAGTACTTC.

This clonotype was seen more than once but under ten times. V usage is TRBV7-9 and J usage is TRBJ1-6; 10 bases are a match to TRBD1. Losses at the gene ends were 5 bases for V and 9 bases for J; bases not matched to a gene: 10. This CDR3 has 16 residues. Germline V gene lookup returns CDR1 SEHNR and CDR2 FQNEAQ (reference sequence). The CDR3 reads CASSLGAGQGSSPLHF. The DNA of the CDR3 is TGTGCCAGCAGCCTCGGGGCGGGACAGGGGTCTTCACCCCTCCACTTT.

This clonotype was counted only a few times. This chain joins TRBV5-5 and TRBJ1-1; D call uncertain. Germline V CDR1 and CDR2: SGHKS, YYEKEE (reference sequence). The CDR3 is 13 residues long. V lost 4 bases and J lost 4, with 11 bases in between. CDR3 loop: CASSQRVSTEAFF. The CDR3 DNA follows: TGTGCCAGCAGCCAACGGGTCAGCACTGAAGCTTTCTTT.

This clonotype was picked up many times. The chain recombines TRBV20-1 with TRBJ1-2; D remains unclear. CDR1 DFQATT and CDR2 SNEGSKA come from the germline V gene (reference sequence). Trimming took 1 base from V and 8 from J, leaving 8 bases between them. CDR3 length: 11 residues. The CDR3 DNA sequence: TGCAGTGCTAGAGGCGAGGCGGGCTACACCTTC. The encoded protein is CSARGEAGYTF.

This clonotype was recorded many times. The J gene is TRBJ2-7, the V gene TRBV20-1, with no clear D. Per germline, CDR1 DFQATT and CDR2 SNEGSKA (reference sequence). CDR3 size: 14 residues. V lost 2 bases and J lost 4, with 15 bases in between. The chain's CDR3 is CSARLEWSPYEQYF. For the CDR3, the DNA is TGCAGTGCTAGACTGGAGTGGTCGCCTTACGAGCAGTACTTC.

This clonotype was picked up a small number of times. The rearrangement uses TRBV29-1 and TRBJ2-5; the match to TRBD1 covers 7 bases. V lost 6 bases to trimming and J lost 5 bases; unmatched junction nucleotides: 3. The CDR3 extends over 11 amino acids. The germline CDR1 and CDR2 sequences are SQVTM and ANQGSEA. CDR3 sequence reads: CSVATGETQYF. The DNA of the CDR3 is TGCAGCGTAGCGACAGGGGAGACCCAGTACTTC.

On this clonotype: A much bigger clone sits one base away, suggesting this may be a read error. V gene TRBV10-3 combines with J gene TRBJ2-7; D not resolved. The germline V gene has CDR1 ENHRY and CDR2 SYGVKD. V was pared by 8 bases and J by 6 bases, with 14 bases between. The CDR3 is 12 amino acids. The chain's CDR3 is CAIAETVGEQYF. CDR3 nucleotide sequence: TGTGCCATCGCCGAGACTGTGGGCGAGCAGTACTTC.

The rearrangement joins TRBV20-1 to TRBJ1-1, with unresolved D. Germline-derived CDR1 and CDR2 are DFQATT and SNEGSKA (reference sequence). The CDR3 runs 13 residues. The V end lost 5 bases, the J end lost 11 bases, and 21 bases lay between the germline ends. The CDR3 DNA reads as TGCAGTGCTCAACGTCCGGGGAGGATAGGGGCTTTCTTT. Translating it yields CSAQRPGRIGAFF.

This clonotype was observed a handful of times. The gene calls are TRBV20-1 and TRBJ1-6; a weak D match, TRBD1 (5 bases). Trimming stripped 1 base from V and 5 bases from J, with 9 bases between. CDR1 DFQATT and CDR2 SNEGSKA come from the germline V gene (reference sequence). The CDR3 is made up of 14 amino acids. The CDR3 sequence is CSARVGDHNSPLHF. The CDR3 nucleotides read TGCAGTGCTAGAGTTGGGGACCATAATTCACCCCTCCACTTT.

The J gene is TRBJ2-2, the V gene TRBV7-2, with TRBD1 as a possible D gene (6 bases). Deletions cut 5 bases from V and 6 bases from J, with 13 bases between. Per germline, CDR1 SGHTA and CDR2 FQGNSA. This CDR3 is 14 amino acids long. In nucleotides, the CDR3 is TGTGCCAGCAGCCTCAACAGGGTCGCCGGGGAGCTGTTTTTT. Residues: CASSLNRVAGELFF.

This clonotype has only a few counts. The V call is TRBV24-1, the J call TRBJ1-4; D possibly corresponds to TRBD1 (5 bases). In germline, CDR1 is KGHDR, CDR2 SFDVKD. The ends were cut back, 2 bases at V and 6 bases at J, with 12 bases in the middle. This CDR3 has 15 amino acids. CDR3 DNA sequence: TGTGCCACCAGTGATTCGACAGTCGGGGATGAAAAACTGTTTTTT. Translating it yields CATSDSTVGDEKLFF.

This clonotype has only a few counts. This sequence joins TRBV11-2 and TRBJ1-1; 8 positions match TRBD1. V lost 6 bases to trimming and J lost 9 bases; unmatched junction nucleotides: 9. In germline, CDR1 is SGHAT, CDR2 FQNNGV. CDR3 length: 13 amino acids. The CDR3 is CASSLGQVTQAFF. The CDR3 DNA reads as TGTGCCAGCAGTTTGGGACAGGTGACCCAAGCTTTCTTT.